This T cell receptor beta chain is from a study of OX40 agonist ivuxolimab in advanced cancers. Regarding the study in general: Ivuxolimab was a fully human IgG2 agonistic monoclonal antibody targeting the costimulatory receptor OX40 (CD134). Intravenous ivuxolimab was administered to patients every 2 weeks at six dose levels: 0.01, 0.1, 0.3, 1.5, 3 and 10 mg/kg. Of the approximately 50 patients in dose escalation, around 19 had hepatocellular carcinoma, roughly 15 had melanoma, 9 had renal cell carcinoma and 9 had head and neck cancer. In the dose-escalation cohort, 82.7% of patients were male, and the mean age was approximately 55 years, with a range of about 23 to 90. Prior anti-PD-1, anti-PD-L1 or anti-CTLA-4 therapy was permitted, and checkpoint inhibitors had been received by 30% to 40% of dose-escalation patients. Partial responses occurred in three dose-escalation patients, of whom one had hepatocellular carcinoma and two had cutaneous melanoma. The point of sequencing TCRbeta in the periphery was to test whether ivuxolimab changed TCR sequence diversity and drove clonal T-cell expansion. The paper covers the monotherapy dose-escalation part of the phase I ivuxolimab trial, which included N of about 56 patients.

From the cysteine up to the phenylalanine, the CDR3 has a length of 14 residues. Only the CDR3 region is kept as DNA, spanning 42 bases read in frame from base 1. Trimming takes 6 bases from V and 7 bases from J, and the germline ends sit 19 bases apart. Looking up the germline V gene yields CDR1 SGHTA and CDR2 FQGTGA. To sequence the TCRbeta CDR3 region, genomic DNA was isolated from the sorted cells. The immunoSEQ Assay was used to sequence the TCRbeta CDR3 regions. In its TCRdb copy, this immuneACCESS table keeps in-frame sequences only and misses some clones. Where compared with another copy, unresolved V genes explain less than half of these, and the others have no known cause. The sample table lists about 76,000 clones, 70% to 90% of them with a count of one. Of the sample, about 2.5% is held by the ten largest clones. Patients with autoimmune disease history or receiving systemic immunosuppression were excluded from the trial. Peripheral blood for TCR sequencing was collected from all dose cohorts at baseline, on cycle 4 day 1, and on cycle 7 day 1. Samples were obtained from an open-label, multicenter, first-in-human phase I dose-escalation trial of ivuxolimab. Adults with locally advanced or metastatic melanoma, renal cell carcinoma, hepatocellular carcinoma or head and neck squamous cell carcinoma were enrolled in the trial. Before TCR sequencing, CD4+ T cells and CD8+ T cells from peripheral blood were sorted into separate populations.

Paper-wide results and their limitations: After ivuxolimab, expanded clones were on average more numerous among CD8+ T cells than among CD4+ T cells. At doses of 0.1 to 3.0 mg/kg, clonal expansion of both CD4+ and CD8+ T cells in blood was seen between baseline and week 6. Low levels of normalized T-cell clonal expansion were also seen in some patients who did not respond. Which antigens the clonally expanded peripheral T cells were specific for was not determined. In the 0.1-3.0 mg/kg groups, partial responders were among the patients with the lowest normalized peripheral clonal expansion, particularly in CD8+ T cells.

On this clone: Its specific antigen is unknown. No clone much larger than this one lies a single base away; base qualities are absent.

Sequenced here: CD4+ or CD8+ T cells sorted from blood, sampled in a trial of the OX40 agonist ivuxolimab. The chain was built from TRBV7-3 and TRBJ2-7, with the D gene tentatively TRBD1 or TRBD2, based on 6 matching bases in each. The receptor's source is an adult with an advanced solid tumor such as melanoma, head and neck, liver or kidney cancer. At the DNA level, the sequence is TGTGCCAGCAGTCTTAAGGGGGGAGACTGGGAGCAGTACTTC. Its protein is CASSLKGGDWEQYF.